This is a list of T cell receptor beta chains from one sample in a study of vaccination and CD4 T cells after COVID-19. Which antigens these TCRs recognize remains unknown. Via MiXCR, TCRdb re-called the PCR reads, giving one row per CDR3 protein. This table has about 16,000 distinct CDR3 sequences, about a third appearing once. The sequencing here drew on CD4+ T cells from blood, cultured in vitro, taken before SARS-CoV-2 vaccination. The receptor set was obtained from a human donor who received a COVID-19 vaccine. CDR3s include the opening cysteine and the closing phenylalanine or tryptophan. Each record gives: clone size, J gene, D gene, V gene, CDR3 length, CDR3 protein, CDR3 DNA. D genes are given only for firm matches. Size is omitted from some rows. Given values are once, few, many or a class for expanded clones.

-	TRBJ2-7	-	TRBV20-1	14	CSARDAGSSYEQYF	TGCAGTGCTAGAGATGCAGGGAGCTCCTACGAGCAGTACTTC
few	TRBJ1-2	-	TRBV7-8	14	CASSQAGGNYGYTF	TGTGCCAGCAGCCAAGCCGGGGGAAACTATGGCTACACCTTC
-	TRBJ2-7	TRBD1	TRBV20-1	12	CSASRGRGEQYF	TGCAGTGCTAGCAGGGGGCGCGGCGAGCAGTACTTC
-	TRBJ1-4	-	TRBV25-1	13	CASSETRGEKLFF	TGTGCCAGCAGTGAGACTAGGGGTGAAAAACTGTTTTTT
-	TRBJ1-1	-	TRBV7-2	13	CASSYQWATEAFF	TGTGCCAGCAGCTACCAATGGGCGACTGAAGCTTTCTTT
few	TRBJ2-5	-	TRBV12-3/TRBV12-4	12	CASSLGWETQYF	TGTGCCAGCAGTTTAGGGTGGGAGACCCAGTACTTC
few	TRBJ1-2	TRBD1	TRBV7-2	14	CASSFMDRPYGYTF	TGTGCCAGCAGCTTTATGGACAGGCCGTATGGCTACACCTTC
few	TRBJ1-5	-	TRBV12-3/TRBV12-4	15	CASSLAPTAGQPQHF	TGTGCCAGCAGCCTGGCCCCAACGGCAGGTCAGCCCCAGCATTTT
few	TRBJ1-1	TRBD1	TRBV20-1	14	CSASPGQLGTEAFF	TGCAGTGCTAGCCCGGGACAGTTGGGCACTGAAGCTTTCTTT
-	TRBJ1-5	-	TRBV12-3/TRBV12-4	14	CASSSGQFGQPQHF	TGTGCCAGCAGTTCAGGACAATTTGGTCAGCCCCAGCATTTT
-	TRBJ2-2	TRBD1	TRBV24-1	15	CATSVGGQGTGELFF	TGTGCCACCAGTGTAGGAGGACAGGGGACCGGGGAGCTGTTTTTT
few	TRBJ1-2	TRBD1	TRBV6-1	14	CASRSPGTGYGYTF	TGTGCCAGCAGATCCCCGGGGACAGGGTATGGCTACACCTTC
-	TRBJ2-7	-	TRBV7-9	12	CASSLTRAEQYF	TGTGCCAGCAGCTTGACTCGAGCCGAGCAGTACTTC
-	TRBJ1-5	-	TRBV20-1	13	CSAYGPNNQPQHF	TGCAGTGCCTACGGACCGAACAATCAGCCCCAGCATTTT
few	TRBJ2-7	-	TRBV2	12	CASRLTQHEQYF	TGTGCCAGCCGATTGACACAGCACGAGCAGTACTTC
-	TRBJ2-1	TRBD2	TRBV4-2	16	CASSQARAGGTGEQFF	TGTGCCAGCAGCCAAGCTAGGGCGGGGGGGACCGGTGAGCAGTTCTTC
once	TRBJ2-7	-	TRBV7-2	14	CASSLDRVAYEQYF	TGTGCCAGCAGCTTAGACAGGGTAGCCTACGAGCAGTACTTC
few	TRBJ2-2	TRBD1	TRBV19	15	CASIYGTGGTGELFF	TGTGCCAGTATCTATGGGACAGGGGGGACCGGGGAGCTGTTTTTT
-	TRBJ2-7	TRBD1	TRBV18	15	CASSPVETGRIGQYF	TGTGCCAGCTCACCAGTTGAGACAGGGCGCATCGGGCAGTACTTC
-	TRBJ2-5	TRBD2	TRBV7-9	17	CASTPNVLRGDQETQYF	TGTGCCAGCACCCCTAACGTCTTGCGGGGGGACCAAGAGACCCAGTACTTC
-	TRBJ2-1	-	TRBV6-5	15	CASSYSITGDNEQFF	TGTGCCAGCAGTTACTCGATTACCGGGGACAATGAGCAGTTCTTC
few	TRBJ1-2	TRBD1	TRBV5-1	14	CASSWGTGGYGYTF	TGCGCCAGCAGCTGGGGGACAGGGGGCTATGGCTACACCTTC
few	TRBJ2-5	-	TRBV24-1	16	CATGEGLGGFGETQYF	TGTGCCACGGGCGAGGGGTTAGGGGGATTTGGGGAGACCCAGTACTTC
-	TRBJ2-2	-	TRBV5-1	15	CASSLGGADTGELFF	TGCGCCAGCAGCTTGGGAGGGGCGGACACCGGGGAGCTGTTTTTT
few	TRBJ2-5	TRBD1	TRBV27	14	CASSRQGAVETQYF	TGTGCCAGCAGTCGACAGGGGGCTGTAGAGACCCAGTACTTC
-	TRBJ2-1	-	TRBV6-5	18	CASSYSNRQGGGYNEQFF	TGTGCCAGCAGTTACTCGAATCGCCAGGGGGGGGGTTACAATGAGCAGTTCTTC
few	TRBJ2-7	TRBD1	TRBV12-3/TRBV12-4	14	CASSARQGTYEQYF	TGTGCCAGCAGTGCTCGACAGGGGACCTACGAGCAGTACTTC
medium-sized	TRBJ1-6	TRBD1	TRBV20-1	14	CSARDQGAYSPLHF	TGCAGTGCTAGAGATCAGGGGGCCTACTCACCCCTCCACTTT
few	TRBJ2-5	TRBD2	TRBV20-1	15	CSALASGGFQETQYF	TGCAGTGCCCTGGCTAGCGGGGGATTCCAAGAGACCCAGTACTTC
few	TRBJ1-2	TRBD1	TRBV25-1	13	CASSDRGRGGYTF	TGTGCCAGCAGTGACAGGGGGCGCGGGGGCTACACCTTC
-	TRBJ1-1	-	TRBV7-4	15	CASSSHGHLGTEAFF	TGTGCCAGCAGCTCCCACGGGCATCTTGGCACTGAAGCTTTCTTT
few	TRBJ2-2	-	TRBV24-1	14	CATSDPTGPGELFF	TGTGCCACCAGTGACCCCACAGGTCCCGGGGAGCTGTTTTTT
-	TRBJ2-3	TRBD2	TRBV7-2	16	CASSLGTGGAGDTQYF	TGTGCCAGCAGCTTAGGGACCGGGGGGGCGGGGGATACGCAGTATTTT
few	TRBJ1-3	-	TRBV7-4	19	CASSPLRLPRVRCGNTIYF	TGTGCCAGCTCACCTCTTAGACTCCCGAGGGTTCGATGTGGAAACACCATATATTTT
-	TRBJ1-1	-	TRBV19	15	CASSRLQGLNTEAFF	TGTGCCAGTAGCAGGTTACAGGGACTGAACACTGAAGCTTTCTTT
once	TRBJ2-7	TRBD2	TRBV10-3	16	CAISDPRLAGSYEQYF	TGTGCCATCAGTGACCCGAGACTAGCGGGGTCCTACGAGCAGTACTTC
-	TRBJ1-6	-	TRBV20-1	13	CSATETGLGPLHF	TGCAGTGCTACCGAGACAGGATTGGGGCCCCTCCACTTT
-	TRBJ1-1	-	TRBV10-2	14	CASRGTEGIAEAFF	TGCGCCAGCAGAGGCACAGAAGGTATCGCTGAAGCTTTCTTT
-	TRBJ1-2	TRBD1	TRBV5-1	12	CASSETGGGYTF	TGCGCCAGCAGCGAGACAGGGGGTGGCTACACCTTC
-	TRBJ1-2	TRBD1	TRBV5-1	15	CASSLGQGMNYGYTF	TGCGCCAGCAGCTTGGGACAGGGGATGAACTATGGCTACACCTTC
-	TRBJ2-5	-	TRBV20-1	13	CSASDSGRETQYF	TGCAGTGCTAGTGATTCGGGGAGAGAGACCCAGTACTTC
-	TRBJ2-1	TRBD1	TRBV12-3/TRBV12-4	15	CASRFTGVSINEQFF	TGTGCCAGCAGGTTTACAGGGGTGTCAATCAATGAGCAGTTCTTC
-	TRBJ1-1	TRBD1	TRBV19	16	CASSMITGGLNTEAFF	TGTGCCAGTAGTATGATCACAGGGGGTTTGAACACTGAAGCTTTCTTT
few	TRBJ2-1	TRBD2	TRBV19	16	CASSIEASGGSDEQFF	TGTGCCAGTAGTATAGAGGCTAGCGGGGGTTCGGATGAGCAGTTCTTC
-	TRBJ1-6	TRBD1	TRBV6-1	15	CASRAGQGRSSPLHF	TGTGCCAGCAGGGCGGGACAGGGAAGGAGCTCACCCCTCCACTTT
few	TRBJ1-4	TRBD1	TRBV6-5	15	CASSLNRGANEKLFF	TGTGCCAGCAGTTTGAACAGGGGGGCTAATGAAAAACTGTTTTTT
few	TRBJ1-1	-	TRBV5-1	12	CASSSMTDEAFF	TGCGCCAGCAGCTCTATGACAGACGAAGCTTTCTTT
few	TRBJ1-5	-	TRBV30	12	CAWSVGSEPQHF	TGTGCCTGGAGTGTAGGTAGCGAGCCCCAGCATTTT
few	TRBJ1-1	-	TRBV19	13	CASSTGEGTEAFF	TGTGCCAGTAGTACGGGGGAAGGGACTGAAGCTTTCTTT
-	TRBJ2-3	-	TRBV20-1	15	CSATGTKGDTDTQYF	TGCAGTGCTACCGGGACTAAGGGGGACACAGATACGCAGTATTTT